One and the same sample provided the 25 T cell receptor beta chains below, sequenced in a study of blood T cell repertoires in COVID-19. Clones were read by immunoSEQ multiplex PCR, and TCRdb kept only the in-frame ones, dropping some. Among about 49,000 clones listed, about 88% were seen once. The sample consisted of peripheral blood. All receptors derive from a man in his forties with active COVID-19.

The chain joins TRBV6-5 to TRBJ2-7; possible D gene TRBD1, 6 bases. This CDR3 has 14 residues. V was shortened by 8 bases and J by 0 bases, with 14 bases between the two germline ends. CDR1 and CDR2 from the germline V gene are MNHEY and SVGAGI. The CDR3: CASAIRGLSYEQYF. The CDR3 nucleotides are TGTGCCAGCGCTATCAGGGGCCTCTCCTACGAGCAGTACTTC.

J is TRBJ1-2 and V is TRBV19, with D maybe TRBD1 (5 bases). Trimming removed 3 bases from V and 8 bases from J, with 34 bases in between. The CDR3 loop spans 20 amino acids. CDR1 LNHDA and CDR2 SQIVND come from the germline V gene (reference sequence). The CDR3 here is CASSIARPNLNSGLAGGYTF. The CDR3 nucleotides read TGTGCCAGTAGTATTGCCCGACCGAATCTCAATTCCGGCCTCGCAGGGGGCTACACCTTC.

This rearrangement joins TRBV23-1 to TRBJ2-2, with a possible D match to TRBD1 (7 bases). TRBV23-1 is known as an ORF, though its function is uncertain. Trimming stripped 7 bases from V and 6 bases from J, with 21 bases between. The CDR3 runs to 16 residues. CDR3 in DNA: TGCGCCAGCATCGATAGGGGGCTCGGGGGTGCCGGGGAGCTGTTTTTT. Its protein product is CASIDRGLGGAGELFF.

This clone was counted once. This sequence joins TRBV20-1 and TRBJ2-7; a weak D match, TRBD1 (5 bases). The V end lost 3 bases, the J end lost 4 bases, and 22 bases lay between the germline ends. CDR3 length: 16 amino acids. Germline CDR1 is DFQATT and CDR2 is SNEGSKA (reference sequence). This CDR3 is CSASPWNPSGQYEQYF. The CDR3 coding sequence is TGCAGTGCTAGTCCCTGGAACCCAAGTGGACAATACGAGCAGTACTTC.

V gene TRBV7-2 combines with J gene TRBJ1-5, with 8 bases that match TRBD1. The CDR3 runs 16 residues. Germline trimming cut 5 bases from V and 11 bases from J; bases unmatched to any gene: 17. Germline V gene lookup returns CDR1 SGHTA and CDR2 FQGNSA. The DNA for the CDR3 is TGTGCCAGCAGCCCGTGGACAGGGCTGCGAGGAAGGGCCCAGCATTTT. Its translation is CASSPWTGLRGRAQHF.

This clone was seen only a few times. The DNA of the CDR3 is TGTGCCAGCACCACCGGGAACAGGGGGGGAACTGAAGCTTTCTTT. Translation: CASTTGNRGGTEAFF. The genes are TRBV28 and TRBJ1-1; 8 nucleotides match TRBD1. CDR1 MDHEN and CDR2 SYDVKM come from the germline V gene. Trimming took 7 bases from V and 5 from J; bases not matched to a gene: 12. This CDR3 has 15 amino acids.

V and J are TRBV7-3 and TRBJ2-3; TRBD1 is a possible D gene (6 bases). Per germline, CDR1 SGHTA and CDR2 FQGTGA. The germline V and J ends were trimmed by 0 bases and 3 bases, with 10 bases remaining between them. The CDR3 is made up of 15 amino acids. This CDR3 is CASSLTGGGTDTQYF. The CDR3 DNA is TGTGCCAGCAGCTTAACAGGGGGTGGGACAGATACGCAGTATTTT.

The chain is built from TRBV12-3 or TRBV12-4 and TRBJ2-5; 8 bases agree with TRBD2. This CDR3 contains 13 residues. V dropped 1 base and J dropped 5; count of bases not matched to a gene: 0. The CDR3 spells CASSLGTSETQYF. CDR3 in DNA: TGTGCCAGCAGTTTAGGGACTAGCGAGACCCAGTACTTC.

This clone was seen once. V usage is TRBV18 and J usage is TRBJ2-7, with D maybe TRBD1 (5 bases). Between the trimmed V and J ends, which lost 2 bases and 3 bases, there was a span of 11 bases. CDR3 length: 14 amino acids. Germline V CDR1 and CDR2: KGHSH, LQKENI. In nucleotides, the CDR3 is TGTGCCAGCTCACCAGCTCCGGACAACTACGAGCAGTACTTC. It translates to CASSPAPDNYEQYF.

V and J are TRBV6-5 and TRBJ2-1; 8 bases agree with TRBD2. The germline gives CDR1 MNHEY, CDR2 SVGAGI. The CDR3 contains 11 residues. V was clipped by 8 bases and J by 9 bases; unmatched bases: 3. CDR3 DNA sequence: TGTGCCAGCGGGACTAGTCTTGAGCAGTTCTTC. This codes for CASGTSLEQFF.

The chain has TRBV7-8 and TRBJ2-1; TRBD2 aligns across 11 bases. The CDR3 has 18 residues. CDR1 and CDR2 from the germline V gene are SGHVS and FQNEAQ. V shed 1 base, J shed 1 base, and the junction held 6 bases outside the gene matches. The CDR3 DNA reads TGTGCCAGCAGCTTAGTACTAGCGGGAGCCGCATCCTACAATGAGCAGTTCTTC. As protein: CASSLVLAGAASYNEQFF.

This sequence joins TRBV27 and TRBJ2-7; TRBD2 might be the D (5 bases). V was pared by 6 bases and J by 2 bases, with 14 bases between. The germline V gene has CDR1 MNHEY and CDR2 SMNVEV (reference sequence). The CDR3 is 14 residues long. The CDR3, as DNA: TGTGCCAGCAGCCGAACCGGGATGGCCTACGAGCAGTACTTC. It codes for CASSRTGMAYEQYF.

This CDR3 is CASRRDLGYGYTF. The CDR3 bases are TGTGCCAGCAGACGGGACTTGGGCTATGGCTACACCTTC. This rearrangement joins TRBV6-5 to TRBJ1-2; a possible D gene is TRBD1 (5 bases). V was clipped by 6 bases and J by 4 bases, with 12 bases between them. This CDR3 has 13 amino acids. CDR1 MNHEY and CDR2 SVGAGI come from the germline V gene.

The chain combines TRBV18 with TRBJ2-5, with D perhaps TRBD2 (6 bases). This CDR3 has 16 amino acids. Germline CDR1 is KGHSH and CDR2 is LQKENI. V lost 3 bases to trimming and J lost 5 bases, with 19 bases between them. CDR3 protein: CASSPMAPRAGETQYF. The CDR3 bases are TGTGCCAGCTCACCCATGGCCCCGAGGGCGGGGGAGACCCAGTACTTC.

The J gene is TRBJ1-1, the V gene TRBV11-2; D is ambiguous. The CDR3 consists of 15 residues. CDR1 SGHAT and CDR2 FQNNGV come from the germline V gene. V was pared by 0 bases and J by 0 bases, with 8 bases between. The DNA of the CDR3 is TGTGCCAGCAGCTTAGATCCGCAGATGAACACTGAAGCTTTCTTT. As protein: CASSLDPQMNTEAFF. Together with reference TRBV11-2 and TRBJ1-1, the CDR3 gives the full variable domain: EAGVAQSPRYKIIEKRQSVAFWCNPISGHATLYWYQQILGQGPKLLIQFQNNGVVDDSQLPKDRFSAERLKGVDSTLKIQPAKLEDSAVYLCASSLDPQMNTEAFFGQGTRLTVV.

CDR3 bases: TGTGCCAGCAGCTGGAGTCCTAGCGGGAGGGCCCCAAACGAGCAGTACTTC. Its translation is CASSWSPSGRAPNEQYF. The chain carries TRBV5-4 and TRBJ2-7, with TRBD2 matching over 12 bases. Germline V gives CDR1 SGHNT, CDR2 YYREEE (reference sequence). The CDR3 totals 17 residues. J lost 5 bases, V lost 3 bases, and 12 bases had no gene match.

The genes are TRBV3-1 (or the pseudogene TRBV3-2) and TRBJ2-6; D not resolved. The germline CDR1 and CDR2 sequences are LGHDT and YNNKEL (reference sequence). Between the trimmed V and J ends, which lost 8 bases and 4 bases, there was a span of 9 bases. This CDR3 region has 13 residues. The CDR3 nucleotides are TGTGCCAGCCAACTCGGGGGGGCCAACGTCCTGACTTTC. Amino acid sequence: CASQLGGANVLTF.

This chain joins TRBV24-1 and TRBJ2-7, with D possibly TRBD2 on 6 matching bases. From germline, CDR1 is KGHDR and CDR2 SFDVKD. The CDR3 has 14 residues. V dropped 6 bases and J dropped 2 bases, with 13 bases sitting between them. The chain's CDR3 is CATSSGDGPYEQYF. The CDR3 DNA follows: TGTGCCACCAGTTCGGGGGACGGGCCCTACGAGCAGTACTTC.

The V gene is TRBV19, the J gene TRBJ2-1, with 11 bases identical to TRBD1. The V gene end was trimmed by 5 bases and the J gene end by 8 bases; junction bases not matched to a gene: 8. The germline V gene encodes CDR1 LNHDA and CDR2 SQIVND (reference sequence). CDR3 size: 15 residues. This chain's CDR3 is CASSWDRGGRDEQFF. The CDR3 nucleotides read TGTGCCAGTAGTTGGGACAGGGGGGGTAGGGATGAGCAGTTCTTC.

The chain employs TRBV28 and TRBJ2-2; TRBD2 matches 8 bases. This CDR3 is 16 amino acids long. V lost 6 bases, J lost 3 bases, and 9 bases stayed unmatched. Germline loops: CDR1 MDHEN, CDR2 SYDVKM. CDR3 in amino acids: CASRGGGRYYTGELFF. CDR3 bases: TGTGCCAGCAGAGGCGGCGGGAGGTATTACACCGGGGAGCTGTTTTTT.

About this clone: The sample has other DNA sequences that encode this CDR3 too. The V call is TRBV7-2, the J call TRBJ1-4, with a weak D call TRBD1 (5 bases). This CDR3 is 12 amino acids long. CDR1 is SGHTA and CDR2 is FQGNSA in the germline V gene. V was cut by 1 base and J by 8 bases, with 5 bases left in between. The CDR3 bases are TGTGCCAGCAGCTTAGAGGGGGAAAAACTGTTTTTT. This encodes CASSLEGEKLFF.

The V call is TRBV5-4, the J call TRBJ2-1; 12 bases are a match to TRBD2. This CDR3 is 16 amino acids long. Germline loops: CDR1 SGHNT, CDR2 YYREEE (reference sequence). V lost 5 bases to trimming and J lost 5 bases; unmatched junction nucleotides: 8. CDR3 sequence (DNA): TGTGCCAGCAGTAGACTAGCGGGAGATTTCAACAATGAGCAGTTCTTC. It yields the protein CASSRLAGDFNNEQFF.

The V gene is TRBV7-2, the J gene TRBJ2-1; 9 nucleotides agree with TRBD2. V shed 3 bases, J shed 8 bases, and the junction held 5 bases outside the gene matches. This CDR3 is 14 amino acids long. Germline V gene sequence: CDR1 SGHTA, CDR2 FQGNSA. The CDR3 here is CASSFPGLAYEQFF. DNA for the CDR3: TGTGCCAGCAGCTTTCCGGGACTAGCCTATGAGCAGTTCTTC.

This clone was detected a few times. The chain joins TRBV11-2 to TRBJ2-5, with a tentative D call TRBD2 (6 bases). Trimming removed 3 bases from V and 2 bases from J, with 7 bases in between. Germline V lookup: CDR1 SGHAT, CDR2 FQNNGV. The CDR3 runs to 13 residues. The CDR3 loop is CASSLGTQETQYF. In nucleotides, the CDR3 is TGTGCCAGCAGCTTGGGGACTCAAGAGACCCAGTACTTC.

The chain carries TRBV6-2 or TRBV6-3 and TRBJ1-5; 10 nucleotides match TRBD1. The CDR3 is 15 amino acids. J lost 6 bases, V lost 2 bases, and 4 bases had no gene match. Germline V gene sequence: CDR1 MNHEY, CDR2 SVGEGT. CDR3 region: CASSYGRTGGQPQHF. In nucleotides, the CDR3 is TGTGCCAGCAGTTACGGGCGGACAGGGGGTCAGCCCCAGCATTTT.